This T cell receptor beta chain was captured by sequencing in a study of blood T cell repertoires in COVID-19. Looking at the study overall: Acute and convalescent COVID-19 samples came from the United States, Italy and Spain. Sources were T cells, B-cell-depleted T cells, or PBMCs; the material itself was cDNA or gDNA.

CDR1 and CDR2 from the germline V gene are SGHRS and YFSETQ. This CDR3 is 13 amino acids long. Trimming took off 3 bases at V and 4 bases at J, with 10 bases between the two ends. This clone was counted ten times or more. The authors' processing: Estimates of nucleated cell counts were drawn from the amplification of reference gene primers. Method: immunoSEQ multiplex PCR; TCRdb's copy keeps in-frame clones and lacks some. The DNA gave D and trimming, while V, J and clone size come from that table. Of 130,000 or so clones in the sample, roughly 88% were seen once. The origin of this receptor is a man in his sixties or seventies with active COVID-19. The chain uses TRBV5-1 and TRBJ1-2; maybe TRBD1 (6 bases). The specimen sequenced was peripheral blood. The CDR3 DNA is TGCGCCAGCAGCTCGGACAGTGGCTATGGCTACACCTTC. This sequence encodes CASSSDSGYGYTF.